Given below is one T cell receptor (beta chain) in context. What antigen it recognizes has not been identified. Qualities for individual bases were not recorded, and no much larger clone is one base off. The treatment or condition label corresponds to: in vitro stimulation with specific CMV peptide epitopes to enrich CMV-specific T cells. These data originate in a study of T cell repertoires in cytomegalovirus infection (dated by TCRdb to about 2019). Describing the broader study: Alongside well-studied HLA-B-restricted epitopes, the peptide stimulations were aimed at recently identified HLA-C-restricted CMV epitopes, whose presentation resists viral immunomodulation. Because public TCR beta signatures pointed to carriage of CMV infection together with the matching HLA type, the HLA type of each donor mattered for the analysis. Study-wide findings and limitations: The ex vivo response was dominated by HLA-C-restricted CMV-specific TCR beta clonotypes, which also provided the single most frequent clonotype in two of eight donors. Cumulative frequency of public TCR beta family members discriminated carriers of CMV infection plus the relevant HLA type in this cohort and an independent 352-donor cohort.

The cysteine opens and the phenylalanine closes a CDR3 of 14 amino acids. This entry keeps only the CDR3 DNA: 42 bases, framed from base 1. A distance of 9 bases separates the germline ends of V and J, which lose 4 bases and 0 bases respectively. The sequencer was an Illumina HiSeq 1500. TCRdb trimmed public reads at Q25 via fastp, called clones via MiXCR and kept in-frame beta chains. Each entry is one CDR3 protein sequence, shown with its most common DNA and genes. The sample table lists 300,000 to 400,000 distinct CDR3 sequences, 25% to 30% of them with a count of one. Of the sample, roughly 20% is held by the ten largest clones.

Sample: cultured PBMCs, taken from culture after CMV antigen stimulation. The chain is assembled from TRBV12-3 or TRBV12-4 and TRBJ1-2; TRBD1 could be the D gene, as 5 bases match. This receptor was identified in a human donor in good health (CMV status not recorded). Some clones in this sample may be carry-over from other donors' samples. The CDR3 reads CASSSGSANYGYTF. The DNA sequence is TGTGCCAGCAGTTCAGGGTCGGCTAACTATGGCTACACCTTC.